The 8 T cell receptor beta chains below come from one sample, sequenced in a study of cytomegalovirus exposure and HLA in healthy donors. Clones were sequenced by immunoSEQ multiplex PCR, and TCRdb holds only the in-frame ones, with some missing. Altogether hundreds of thousands of clones are present, just over 85% being singletons, with the ten largest covering roughly 0.83%. The sample comprised PBMCs. The receptor set was obtained from a woman under 30 in good health and CMV-seronegative.

The rearrangement uses TRBV19 and TRBJ2-5; D is unclear. CDR3 length: 12 amino acids. Trimming removed 6 bases from V and 7 bases from J, with 12 bases in between. CDR1 and CDR2 from the germline V gene are LNHDA and SQIVND (reference sequence). Here the CDR3 reads CASSNQRGTQYF. In nucleotides, the CDR3 is TGTGCCAGTAGCAACCAGCGAGGGACCCAGTACTTC.

V is TRBV5-1 and J is TRBJ1-4, with D possibly TRBD1 on 5 matching bases. With 4 bases removed from V and 5 bases from J, the gap between germline ends came to 9 bases. This CDR3 has 13 amino acids. CDR1 is SGHRS and CDR2 is YFSETQ in the germline V gene. The CDR3: CASSEQENEKLFF. In DNA, the CDR3 is TGCGCCAGCAGCGAACAGGAGAATGAAAAACTGTTTTTT.

The chain carries TRBV29-1 and TRBJ2-7; 7 bases align to TRBD2. The CDR3 covers 14 residues. Germline values: CDR1 SQVTM, CDR2 ANQGSEA. The CDR3 region is CSTWGGSSSYEQYF. The CDR3 nucleotides are TGCAGTACATGGGGGGGGTCAAGCTCCTACGAGCAGTACTTC.

The J gene is TRBJ1-1, the V gene TRBV7-9; D not certain. V was cut by 2 bases and J by 3 bases, with 7 bases left in between. The CDR3 length is 13 residues. Germline V gene sequence: CDR1 SEHNR, CDR2 FQNEAQ (reference sequence). In nucleotides, the CDR3 is TGTGCCAGCAGCTTACCCAGTTACACTGAAGCTTTCTTT. Protein sequence: CASSLPSYTEAFF.

The chain joins TRBV19 to TRBJ2-7, with 9 bases identical to TRBD2. V was pared by 10 bases and J by 0 bases, with 4 bases of the junction left unmatched. Germline values: CDR1 LNHDA, CDR2 SQIVND (reference sequence). CDR3 length equals 13 residues. This chain's CDR3 is CATSSGVSYEQYF. In DNA form, the CDR3 reads TGTGCCACCTCTAGCGGGGTCTCCTACGAGCAGTACTTC.

This rearrangement joins TRBV10-1 to TRBJ2-7; 11 bases agree with TRBD1. The CDR3 is 14 residues long. The V segment lost 3 bases and the J segment 7 bases; nucleotides outside the gene matches: 5. Germline loops: CDR1 WNHNN, CDR2 SYGVQD (reference sequence). Written as DNA, the CDR3 is TGCGCCAGCAGTGAAGGACAGGGGGCGCGTGAGCAGTACTTC. Translation: CASSEGQGAREQYF.

This chain joins TRBV28 and TRBJ2-7; D is uncertain. Trimming stripped 1 base from V and 6 bases from J, with 7 bases between. CDR3 length: 12 residues. Germline values: CDR1 MDHEN, CDR2 SYDVKM. CDR3 bases: TGTGCCAGCAGTTTATCCTATAGCGAGCAGTACTTC. This translates into CASSLSYSEQYF.

The chain employs TRBV4-1 and TRBJ2-1; TRBD2 matches at 8 bases. The CDR3 is 16 amino acids. Germline assignment: CDR1 MGHRA and CDR2 YSYEKL. The V and J ends lost 2 bases and 2 bases, in that order; junction bases with no gene match: 5. Here the CDR3 reads CASSQRGGGTYNEQFF. In DNA, the CDR3 is TGCGCCAGCAGCCAACGGGGGGGAGGGACCTACAATGAGCAGTTCTTC.